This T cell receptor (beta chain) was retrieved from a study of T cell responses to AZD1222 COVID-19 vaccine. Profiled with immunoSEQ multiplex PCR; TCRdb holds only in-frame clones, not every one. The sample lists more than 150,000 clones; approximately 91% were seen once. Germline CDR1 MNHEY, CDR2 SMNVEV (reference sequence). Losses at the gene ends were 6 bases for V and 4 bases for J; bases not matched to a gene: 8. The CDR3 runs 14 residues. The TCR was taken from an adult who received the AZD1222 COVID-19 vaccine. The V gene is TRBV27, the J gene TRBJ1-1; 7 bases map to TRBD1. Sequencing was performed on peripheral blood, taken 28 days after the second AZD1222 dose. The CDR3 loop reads CASRQGSGGTEAFF. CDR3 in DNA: TGTGCCAGCAGACAGGGGTCGGGGGGCACTGAAGCTTTCTTT.